One TCR beta chain is described in this entry. The antigen remains unidentified. This specimen belongs to a study of CD8 T cells in ankylosing spondylitis. CDR1 and CDR2 from the germline V gene are SEHNR and FQNEAQ (reference sequence). V was shortened by 2 bases and J by 1 base, with 5 bases between the two germline ends. The length of the CDR3 is 13 residues. Study results and limitations: Roughly 8 highly homologous variants made up a TCR beta motif that seemed to typify ankylosing spondylitis blood.

One entry per CDR3 protein results from TCRdb running MiXCR on the 5' RACE reads. Here the sample spans about 540,000 distinct CDR3 sequences, more than 9.5% being singletons. The clonotype comes from a male donor with ankylosing spondylitis. The rearrangement joins TRBV7-9 to TRBJ1-1; D is uncertain. Sample: blood, either unsorted or a sorted T cell fraction (not recorded which). The CDR3 loop is CASSLYTNTEAFF. CDR3 DNA sequence: TGTGCCAGCAGCTTATATACGAACACTGAAGCTTTCTTT.